These 10 T cell receptor delta chains came from one sample sequenced in a study of γδ T cells in repeated Plasmodium falciparum infection. TCRdb re-analyzed the multiplex PCR reads via CATT. The data contain 70,000 to 95,000 delta-chain clones, more than 1.4% of them singletons. Gammadelta T cells were flow-sorted from PBMC into Vgamma9/Vdelta2+ and Vdelta2-negative populations for bulk analysis. The specimen sequenced was gamma-delta T cells from blood. These receptors all stem from a pool of human donors (malaria-infected and uninfected, not separated).

This clone came up a few times. A far larger clone is off by one base, so a read error is likely. This sample includes further DNA sequences coding for the same CDR3. The chain uses TRDV2 and TRDJ1; 7 nucleotides match TRDD3. TCRdb is silent on the J gene; assignment here came from matching the DNA to germline. The CDR3 spans 16 residues. Germline-derived CDR1 and CDR2 are GEAIGNYY and EKD. With 0 bases clipped from V and 0 bases from J, the junction kept 6 bases outside the gene matches. The CDR3 DNA sequence: TGTGCCTGTGACACCGGTACGGGGGGATACACCGATAAACTCATCTTT. Its translation is CACDTGTGGYTDKLIF.

In its sample, this clone was seen a few times. Being one base from a much bigger clone, this may be a read error. The chain recombines TRDV1 with TRDJ1; a weak D match, TRDD3 (8 bases). Since TCRdb gives no J gene, matching the DNA to germline was used here to assign it. This CDR3 comprises 23 residues. Looked up from germline, CDR1 is TSWWSYY and CDR2 is QGS. The V and J ends lost 4 bases and 10 bases respectively, with 46 bases between them. The CDR3 loop reads CALGAFLGGTGGLRRSLSIRLIF. The CDR3 DNA sequence: TGTGCTCTTGGGGCCTTCCTTGGGGGTACTGGGGGCCTCCGGAGGAGTTTAAGTATCAGACTCATCTTT.

V and J are TRDV1 and TRDJ1, with 13 bases matching TRDD3. The J gene, missing from TCRdb, was assigned here through DNA to germline matching. CDR1 TSWWSYY and CDR2 QGS come from the germline V gene. The CDR3 sequence is 19 residues long. V trimming: 5 bases; J trimming: 0 bases; junction bases outside the gene matches: 12. The CDR3 bases are TGTGCTCTTGGGCCTAAGGGGGAACTGGGGGATACGTACACCGATAAACTCATCTTT. This codes for CALGPKGELGDTYTDKLIF.

This clone was seen only a few times. With only one base between it and a far larger clone, this is likely a read error. This sample includes further DNA sequences coding for the same CDR3. The rearrangement joins TRDV1 to TRDJ2, with D possibly TRDD3 on 5 matching bases. The CDR3 covers 19 residues. Germline loops: CDR1 TSWWSYY, CDR2 QGS. The CDR3 region is CALGESVILRVKRTAQLFF. The CDR3 DNA reads as TGCGCTCTTGGGGAATCGGTAATCCTTAGGGTGAAGAGGACAGCACAACTCTTCTTT.

This clone was found many times. The gene calls are TRDV1 and TRDJ1, with 9 bases fitting TRDD3. TCRdb gives no J gene; it was assigned here by matching the DNA to germline. The CDR3 sequence is 18 residues long. Germline V gene data show CDR1 as TSWWSYY and CDR2 as QGS. The V segment lost 3 bases and the J segment 0 bases; nucleotides outside the gene matches: 11. In DNA form, the CDR3 reads TGTGCTCTTGGGGATGTGGGGATACGCGATCCGTACACCGATAAACTCATCTTT. It encodes CALGDVGIRDPYTDKLIF.

A few counts support this clone. It differs at one base from a far larger clone, so likely a read error. Additional DNA sequences in this sample encode the identical CDR3. The chain is built from TRDV1 and TRDJ1; TRDD3 aligns across 7 bases. The J gene, left out of TCRdb, was set here by checking the DNA against germline. V lost 0 bases to trimming and J lost 1 base; unmatched junction nucleotides: 17. Germline lookup yields CDR1 TSWWSYY and CDR2 QGS. The CDR3 length is 20 residues. The DNA for the CDR3 is TGTGCTCTTGGGGAACTGCCCAGCGGTTACTGGGGATGGGGCACCGATAAACTCATCTTT. This gives the protein CALGELPSGYWGWGTDKLIF.

Concerning this clone itself: This is likely an artifact of a read error, given a far larger clone one base away. This chain links TRDV2 with TRDJ2; 7 bases agree with TRDD2. The J gene comes from matching the DNA to germline here; TCRdb lacks it. With V trimmed by 7 bases and J by 3 bases, 25 bases remained unmatched. The CDR3 is made up of 20 amino acids. In germline, CDR1 is GEAIGNYY, CDR2 EKD. The CDR3 DNA sequence: TGTGCCTGCGATCCCGCTATTCCTACTGCTTTGGGCTGGCTGACAGCACAACTCTTCTTT. Amino acid sequence: CACDPAIPTALGWLTAQLFF.

This clone was found many times. Given a much more abundant clone one base away, this may be a read error. The same CDR3 also results from other DNA sequences found in this sample. CDR3 bases: TGTGCTCTTGGGGAACTCAGGAACCGAGGGGGGCTGGGGAACACCGATAAACTCATCTTT. Translated: CALGELRNRGGLGNTDKLIF. The chain links TRDV1 to TRDJ1; TRDD3 might be the D (6 bases). The V end lost 0 bases, the J end lost 0 bases, and 23 bases lay between the germline ends. The V gene's germline CDR1 is TSWWSYY and CDR2 QGS. The CDR3 extends over 20 amino acids.

This clone came up a few times. Translating this DNA gives a protein that differs at residue 23 from the TCRdb one, which belongs to a much larger clone; a read error is likely, and the protein shown is this translation. For the V gene the call is TRDV1; the J gene has no call; no DNA check was done on the table's D call, TRDD3. The V gene's germline CDR1 is TSWWSYY and CDR2 QGS. The CDR3 has 24 residues. The CDR3 here is CALGEPALFHWGRSRPYVTDKLTF. In nucleotides, the CDR3 is TGTGCTCTTGGGGAACCCGCCTTGTTTCACTGGGGTCGGTCAAGACCTTATGTCACCGATAAACTCACCTTT.

A remark on this clone: TCRdb assigns this DNA the protein of a much larger clone, which departs from its translation at residue 7; this likely reflects a read error, and the protein shown comes from translating the DNA. The genes are TRDV3 and TRDJ1; D is unclear. The CDR3 is 18 residues long. Per germline, CDR1 TVYSNPD and CDR2 GDNSRS (reference sequence). Trimming pared 1 base from V and 3 bases from J, leaving 27 bases between. Here the CDR3 reads CAFMDSSSAERRADKLIF. The CDR3 DNA follows: TGTGCCTTTATGGATTCGAGTAGCGCCGAGCGCAGGGCCGATAAACTCATCTTT.